This passage covers 23 T cell receptor beta chains from one sample sequenced in a study of shared clonotypes between healthy human individuals. Libraries were prepared by immunoSEQ multiplex PCR; TCRdb keeps only in-frame clonotypes and omits some of them. The sample contains about 510,000 clones, about 95% of which appear only once. The sample was naive CD4+ T cells sorted from blood. Subset described: CD45RA+ positively selected. The receptors come from a woman aged 25 to 45 in good health.

The chain links TRBV6-4 to TRBJ1-1; D unclear. Between the trimmed V and J ends, which lost 6 bases and 4 bases, there was a span of 15 bases. CDR1 is MRHNA, CDR2 SNTAGT, per germline. The CDR3 is 14 residues long. The CDR3 loop reads CASRLLPWGTEAFF. CDR3 sequence (DNA): TGTGCCAGCAGACTACTACCTTGGGGCACTGAAGCTTTCTTT.

The rearrangement uses TRBV5-5 and TRBJ1-2; weak D call: TRBD1 (5 bases). The V end lost 1 base, the J end lost 8 bases, and 9 bases lay between the germline ends. The CDR3 loop spans 12 amino acids. Germline V gives CDR1 SGHKS, CDR2 YYEKEE (reference sequence). The CDR3 bases are TGTGCCAGCAGCTTGAGGGACGAGGGCTACACCTTC. As protein: CASSLRDEGYTF. Drawing the rest from reference TRBV5-5 and TRBJ1-2, the complete variable domain is DAGVTQSPTHLIKTRGQQVTLRCSPISGHKSVSWYQQVLGQGPQFIFQYYEKEERGRGNFPDRFSARQFPNYSSELNVNALLLGDSALYLCASSLRDEGYTFGSGTRLTVV.

About this clone itself: The identical CDR3 is also encoded by other nucleotide sequences in the sample. J is TRBJ2-1 and V is TRBV28; 10 bases line up with TRBD1. The CDR3 has 14 residues. The V gene end was trimmed by 4 bases and the J gene end by 4 bases; junction bases not matched to a gene: 1. Germline V lookup: CDR1 MDHEN, CDR2 SYDVKM. DNA for the CDR3: TGTGCCAGCAGTTCGGGACAGGGGTACAATGAGCAGTTCTTC. Translated: CASSSGQGYNEQFF.

The gene calls are TRBV18 and TRBJ2-1; 10 bases align to TRBD2. V lost 5 bases, J lost 0 bases, and 16 bases stayed unmatched. The germline V gene encodes CDR1 KGHSH and CDR2 LQKENI. This CDR3 has 20 amino acids. CDR3 sequence reads: CASSGLGLAGVLSSYNEQFF. CDR3 DNA: TGTGCCAGCTCAGGCCTGGGGCTAGCGGGAGTCCTGAGCTCCTACAATGAGCAGTTCTTC.

The chain couples TRBV27 to TRBJ2-3, with TRBD1 as a possible D gene (7 bases). Germline assignment: CDR1 MNHEY and CDR2 SMNVEV (reference sequence). The CDR3 totals 14 residues. Trimming shortened V by 4 bases and J by 1 base, and 9 bases separated the two germline ends. The CDR3 loop reads CASSWRGRTDTQYF. Here the CDR3 DNA reads TGTGCCAGCAGTTGGAGGGGGCGCACAGATACGCAGTATTTT.

This chain links TRBV28 with TRBJ2-3; 8 positions agree with TRBD1. CDR1 MDHEN and CDR2 SYDVKM come from the germline V gene. V lost 2 bases and J lost 6; bases outside the gene matches: 10. CDR3 length: 16 residues. Written as DNA, the CDR3 is TGTGCCAGCAGTTTAACTAACGGACAGGGAATGGATACGCAGTATTTT. It codes for CASSLTNGQGMDTQYF.

The rearrangement links TRBV5-1 to TRBJ2-1; 10 bases line up with TRBD2. CDR1 SGHRS and CDR2 YFSETQ come from the germline V gene. This CDR3 is 14 amino acids long. The V gene end was trimmed by 5 bases and the J gene end by 8 bases; junction bases not matched to a gene: 7. In nucleotides, the CDR3 is TGCGCCAGCAGACCGCTAGCGGGAGTCTATGAGCAGTTCTTC. It codes for CASRPLAGVYEQFF. Together with reference TRBV5-1 and TRBJ2-1, the CDR3 gives the full variable domain: KAGVTQTPRYLIKTRGQQVTLSCSPISGHRSVSWYQQTPGQGLQFLFEYFSETQRNKGNFPGRFSGRQFSNSRSEMNVSTLELGDSALYLCASRPLAGVYEQFFGPGTRLTVL.

The chain has TRBV27 and TRBJ2-3; 10 bases line up with TRBD2. Germline loops: CDR1 MNHEY, CDR2 SMNVEV (reference sequence). J gave up 3 bases and V 2 bases, and 5 bases lay outside the gene matches. The CDR3 sequence is 16 residues long. CDR3 sequence reads: CASSLILAGATDTQYF. CDR3 nucleotide sequence: TGTGCCAGCAGTTTAATCCTAGCGGGAGCTACAGATACGCAGTATTTT.

The J gene is TRBJ2-7, the V gene TRBV5-1; no firm D call. The CDR3 covers 13 residues. The germline CDR1 and CDR2 sequences are SGHRS and YFSETQ. Trimming cost V 4 bases and J 3 bases, with 11 bases left between them. The CDR3 reads CASSKAGDYEQYF. The CDR3 DNA is TGCGCCAGCAGCAAAGCAGGAGACTACGAGCAGTACTTC.

This chain links TRBV28 with TRBJ2-3; D is perhaps TRBD2 (6 bases). CDR3 length equals 15 residues. Trimming left V 7 bases short and J 6 bases short, with 20 bases between. The germline V gene has CDR1 MDHEN and CDR2 SYDVKM. DNA of the CDR3: TGTGCCAGCACCCGTGATGCGGGAACTTCGGATACGCAGTATTTT. This encodes CASTRDAGTSDTQYF.

V usage is TRBV27 and J usage is TRBJ2-7, with a tentative D call TRBD1 (5 bases). The V and J ends lost 2 bases and 0 bases respectively, with 8 bases between them. CDR1 is MNHEY and CDR2 is SMNVEV in the germline V gene (reference sequence). The CDR3 extends over 14 amino acids. The chain's CDR3 is CASSLRQSSYEQYF. The CDR3 DNA sequence: TGTGCCAGCAGTTTAAGACAGAGCTCCTACGAGCAGTACTTC.

V is TRBV28 and J is TRBJ2-7; the D gene is possibly TRBD2 (6 bases). The germline V gene has CDR1 MDHEN and CDR2 SYDVKM. The V end was cut by 5 bases, the J end by 0 bases, with 14 bases between. CDR3 size: 15 residues. The DNA of the CDR3 is TGTGCCAGCAGTCCGGGGGACTTAAGCTCCTACGAGCAGTACTTC. Protein: CASSPGDLSSYEQYF.

This clone is a singleton in its sample. At the DNA level, this CDR3 is encoded by other sequences in the same sample as well. The chain uses TRBV28 and TRBJ2-7, with 9 positions matching TRBD1. V was clipped by 9 bases and J by 2 bases; unmatched bases: 2. The germline gives CDR1 MDHEN, CDR2 SYDVKM. The CDR3 consists of 12 residues. CDR3 in amino acids: CASGDRAYEQYF. The CDR3 coding sequence is TGTGCCAGTGGGGACAGGGCCTACGAGCAGTACTTC. The whole variable domain, filled in from reference TRBV28 and TRBJ2-7, reads DVKVTQSSRYLVKRTGEKVFLECVQDMDHENMFWYRQDPGLGLRLIYFSYDVKMKEKGDIPEGYSVSREKKERFSLILESASTNQTSMYLCASGDRAYEQYFGPGTRLTVT.

This sequence joins TRBV5-1 and TRBJ2-3; 7 bases map to TRBD2. The V segment lost 1 base and the J segment 1 base; nucleotides outside the gene matches: 21. The CDR3 consists of 21 residues. Per germline, CDR1 SGHRS and CDR2 YFSETQ. The CDR3 bases are TGCGCCAGCAGCTTGATCCCGATTTTTGCGGGAGTGGGGGTCGGCACAGATACGCAGTATTTT. Amino acid sequence: CASSLIPIFAGVGVGTDTQYF.

The table lists this clone with a count of one. The V and J genes are TRBV9 and TRBJ1-2, with D perhaps matching TRBD1 (6 bases). This CDR3 comprises 16 residues. V was pared by 3 bases and J by 0 bases, with 15 bases between. Looked up from germline, CDR1 is SGDLS and CDR2 is YYNGEE. The CDR3 nucleotides read TGTGCCAGCAGCGGATCCGCGCAGGGGACTAACTATGGCTACACCTTC. Its translation: CASSGSAQGTNYGYTF.

This chain joins TRBV18 and TRBJ1-1; 10 bases agree with TRBD1. The CDR3 loop spans 14 amino acids. V lost 4 bases, J lost 7 bases, and 6 bases stayed unmatched. CDR1 is KGHSH, CDR2 LQKENI, per germline. CDR3 sequence: CASSLDRGAIEAFF. The CDR3 coding sequence is TGTGCCAGCTCACTGGACAGGGGGGCGATTGAAGCTTTCTTT.

J is TRBJ1-5 and V is TRBV27; perhaps TRBD1 as D (5 bases). Germline lookup yields CDR1 MNHEY and CDR2 SMNVEV (reference sequence). Trimming took off 4 bases at V and 1 base at J, with 11 bases between the two ends. This CDR3 spans 15 amino acids. The CDR3 DNA reads TGTGCCAGCAGTTCCAGCAGGGAAAGCAATCAGCCCCAGCATTTT. Protein product: CASSSSRESNQPQHF.

This chain joins TRBV28 and TRBJ2-4; D is unclear. V was trimmed by 5 bases and J by 2 bases, leaving 13 bases between them. The CDR3 covers 15 residues. CDR1 and CDR2 (germline): MDHEN, SYDVKM. The CDR3 sequence is CASSTIPPTKNIQYF. CDR3 DNA: TGTGCCAGCAGTACCATTCCCCCTACCAAAAACATTCAGTACTTC.

The chain joins TRBV9 to TRBJ2-7; 10 bases map to TRBD2. V lost 0 bases to trimming and J lost 4 bases; unmatched junction nucleotides: 16. The CDR3 contains 19 residues. Germline V gene lookup returns CDR1 SGDLS and CDR2 YYNGEE. The CDR3: CASSVGLAGGLREGYEQYF. For the CDR3, the DNA is TGTGCCAGCAGCGTAGGGTTAGCGGGAGGCCTAAGAGAAGGATACGAGCAGTACTTC. The full variable domain, with the rest looked up from reference TRBV9 and TRBJ2-7, is DSGVTQTPKHLITATGQRVTLRCSPRSGDLSVYWYQQSLDQGLQFLIQYYNGEERAKGNILERFSAQQFPDLHSELNLSSLELGDSALYFCASSVGLAGGLREGYEQYFGPGTRLTVT.

This rearrangement joins TRBV11-3 to TRBJ2-3, with D perhaps given as TRBD1 or TRBD2 (6 bases each). This CDR3 contains 14 residues. CDR1 is SGHNT, CDR2 YENEEA, per germline. The ends were cut back, 4 bases at V and 5 bases at J, with 13 bases in the middle. The CDR3 loop is CASSWGARGDTQYF. The CDR3 bases are TGTGCCAGCAGCTGGGGGGCCCGGGGAGATACGCAGTATTTT. The complete variable domain, with remaining parts taken from reference TRBV11-3 and TRBJ2-3, reads EAGVVQSPRYKIIEKKQPVAFWCNPISGHNTLYWYLQNLGQGPELLIRYENEEAVDDSQLPKDRFSAERLKGVDSTLKIQPAELGDSAVYLCASSWGARGDTQYFGPGTRLTVL.

This rearrangement joins TRBV5-1 to TRBJ2-2; 9 bases match TRBD2. CDR3 length equals 16 residues. CDR1 and CDR2 from the germline V gene are SGHRS and YFSETQ. With 3 bases clipped from V and 6 bases from J, the junction kept 9 bases outside the gene matches. The CDR3 reads CASSYSGSPSAGELFF. The DNA for the CDR3 is TGCGCCAGCAGCTATAGCGGGAGTCCTTCGGCCGGGGAGCTGTTTTTT. Using reference TRBV5-1 and TRBJ2-2 for the parts outside the CDR3, the full variable domain is KAGVTQTPRYLIKTRGQQVTLSCSPISGHRSVSWYQQTPGQGLQFLFEYFSETQRNKGNFPGRFSGRQFSNSRSEMNVSTLELGDSALYLCASSYSGSPSAGELFFGEGSRLTVL.

The CDR3 here is CASSPSASGRFTDTQYF. DNA for the CDR3: TGTGCCAGCTCACCATCGGCTAGCGGGAGGTTCACAGATACGCAGTATTTT. This rearrangement joins TRBV18 to TRBJ2-3, with 11 nucleotides matching TRBD2. The ends lost 2 bases at V and 2 bases at J; junction bases unmatched: 6. The CDR3 consists of 17 residues. The V gene's germline CDR1 is KGHSH and CDR2 LQKENI.

This chain links TRBV15 with TRBJ2-7, with 9 bases aligning to TRBD1. The V and J ends lost 3 bases and 7 bases, in that order; junction bases with no gene match: 10. CDR1 is LNHNV and CDR2 is YYDKDF in the germline V gene (reference sequence). The CDR3 length is 15 residues. The CDR3 sequence: CATSRAGTGRGEQYF. The CDR3 DNA reads as TGTGCCACCAGCAGGGCCGGGACAGGGAGGGGAGAGCAGTACTTC.